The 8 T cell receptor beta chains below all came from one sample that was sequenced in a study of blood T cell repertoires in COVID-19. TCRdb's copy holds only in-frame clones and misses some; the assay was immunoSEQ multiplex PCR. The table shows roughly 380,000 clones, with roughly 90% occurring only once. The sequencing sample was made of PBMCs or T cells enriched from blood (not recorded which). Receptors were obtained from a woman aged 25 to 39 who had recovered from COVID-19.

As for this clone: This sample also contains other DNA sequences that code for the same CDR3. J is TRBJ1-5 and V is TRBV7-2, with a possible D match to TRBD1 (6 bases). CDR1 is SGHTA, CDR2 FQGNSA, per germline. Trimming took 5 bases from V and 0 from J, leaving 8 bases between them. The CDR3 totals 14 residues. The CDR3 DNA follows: TGTGCCAGCAGCCCGACAGGTAGCAATCAGCCCCAGCATTTT. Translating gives CASSPTGSNQPQHF.

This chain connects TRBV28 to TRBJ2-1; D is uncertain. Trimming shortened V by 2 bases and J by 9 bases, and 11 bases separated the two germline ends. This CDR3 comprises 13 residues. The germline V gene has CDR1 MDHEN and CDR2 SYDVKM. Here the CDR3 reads CASSLGALAEQFF. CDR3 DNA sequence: TGTGCCAGCAGTTTAGGAGCGCTCGCTGAGCAGTTCTTC.

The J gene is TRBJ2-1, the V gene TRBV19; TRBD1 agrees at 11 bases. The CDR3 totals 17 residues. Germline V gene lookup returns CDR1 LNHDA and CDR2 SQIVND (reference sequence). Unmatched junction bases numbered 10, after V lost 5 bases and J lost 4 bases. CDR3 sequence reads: CASSSGQGAMFYNEQFF. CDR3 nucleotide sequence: TGTGCCAGTAGTTCAGGACAGGGGGCTATGTTTTACAATGAGCAGTTCTTC.

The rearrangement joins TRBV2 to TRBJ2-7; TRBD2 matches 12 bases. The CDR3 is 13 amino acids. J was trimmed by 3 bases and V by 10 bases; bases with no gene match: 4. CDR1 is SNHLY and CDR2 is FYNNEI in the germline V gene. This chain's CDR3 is CATVTSGSYEQYF. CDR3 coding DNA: TGTGCCACCGTGACTAGCGGGAGCTACGAGCAGTACTTC.

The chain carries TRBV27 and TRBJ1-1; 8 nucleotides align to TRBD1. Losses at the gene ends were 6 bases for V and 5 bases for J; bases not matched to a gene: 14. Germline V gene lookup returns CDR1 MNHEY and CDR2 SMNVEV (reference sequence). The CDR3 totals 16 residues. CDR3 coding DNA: TGTGCCAGCAGCCTGGACAGGGCAAGGTGGAAGACTGAAGCTTTCTTT. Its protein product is CASSLDRARWKTEAFF.

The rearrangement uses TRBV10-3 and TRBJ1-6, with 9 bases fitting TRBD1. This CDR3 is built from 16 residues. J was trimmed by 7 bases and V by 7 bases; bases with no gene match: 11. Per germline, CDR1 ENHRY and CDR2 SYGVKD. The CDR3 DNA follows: TGTGCCATCAAGGACCCGGGACAGGGACTGAATTCACCCCTCCACTTT. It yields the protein CAIKDPGQGLNSPLHF.

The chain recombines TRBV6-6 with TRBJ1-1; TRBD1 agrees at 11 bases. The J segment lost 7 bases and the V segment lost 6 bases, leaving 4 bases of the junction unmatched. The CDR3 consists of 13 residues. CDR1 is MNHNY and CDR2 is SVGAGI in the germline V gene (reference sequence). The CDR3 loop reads CASSWDRGFEAFF. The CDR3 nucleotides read TGTGCCAGCAGCTGGGACAGGGGGTTTGAAGCTTTCTTT.

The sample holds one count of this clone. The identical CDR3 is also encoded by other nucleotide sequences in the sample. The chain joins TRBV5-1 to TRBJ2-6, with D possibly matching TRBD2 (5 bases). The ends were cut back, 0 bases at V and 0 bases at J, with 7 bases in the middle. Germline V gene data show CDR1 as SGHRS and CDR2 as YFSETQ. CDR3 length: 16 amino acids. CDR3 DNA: TGCGCCAGCAGCTTGGCTGGGAGCTCTGGGGCCAACGTCCTGACTTTC. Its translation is CASSLAGSSGANVLTF.